The T cell receptor beta chain under discussion was sequenced for a study of cytomegalovirus exposure and HLA in healthy donors. Study details: Counted in an early data release were tens of millions of unique TCRs from HLA-typed donors. Study-wide results and caveats: Across donors, most TCRs were seen rarely, yet some public ones were widespread.

Everyone who donated was a healthy bone marrow donor. This clone was seen a handful of times. Its antigen is unknown. Primers: 60 Vbeta forward and 13 Jbeta reverse. Produced via immunoSEQ multiplex PCR; TCRdb's table is partial and in-frame only. The data hold some 160,000 clones, with 84% observed a single time. The TCR was taken from a boy aged 2 to 9 in good health and CMV-seronegative. Specimen: PBMCs.

The CDR3 protein is CASSVVVGRGTEAFF. CDR3 in DNA: TGTGCCAGCAGCGTAGTGGTAGGGCGGGGCACTGAAGCTTTCTTT. The gene calls are TRBV7-6 and TRBJ1-1, with D unresolved. The CDR3 extends over 15 amino acids. Germline loops: CDR1 SGHVS, CDR2 FNYEAQ. Trimming stripped 5 bases from V and 4 bases from J, with 17 bases between.